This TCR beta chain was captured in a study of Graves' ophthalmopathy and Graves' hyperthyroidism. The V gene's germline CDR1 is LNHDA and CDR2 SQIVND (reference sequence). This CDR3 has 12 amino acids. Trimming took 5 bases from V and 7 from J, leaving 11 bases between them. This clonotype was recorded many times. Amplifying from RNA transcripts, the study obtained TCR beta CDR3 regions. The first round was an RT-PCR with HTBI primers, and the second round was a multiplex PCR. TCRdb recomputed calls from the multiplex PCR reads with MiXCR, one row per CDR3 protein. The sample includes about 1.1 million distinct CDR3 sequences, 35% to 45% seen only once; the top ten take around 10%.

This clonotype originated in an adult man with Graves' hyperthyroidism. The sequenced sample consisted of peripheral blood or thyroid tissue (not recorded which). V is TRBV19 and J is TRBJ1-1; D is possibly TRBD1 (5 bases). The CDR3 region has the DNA TGTGCCAGTAGTCCGGCAGGGCTTGAAGCTTTCTTT. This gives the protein CASSPAGLEAFF.